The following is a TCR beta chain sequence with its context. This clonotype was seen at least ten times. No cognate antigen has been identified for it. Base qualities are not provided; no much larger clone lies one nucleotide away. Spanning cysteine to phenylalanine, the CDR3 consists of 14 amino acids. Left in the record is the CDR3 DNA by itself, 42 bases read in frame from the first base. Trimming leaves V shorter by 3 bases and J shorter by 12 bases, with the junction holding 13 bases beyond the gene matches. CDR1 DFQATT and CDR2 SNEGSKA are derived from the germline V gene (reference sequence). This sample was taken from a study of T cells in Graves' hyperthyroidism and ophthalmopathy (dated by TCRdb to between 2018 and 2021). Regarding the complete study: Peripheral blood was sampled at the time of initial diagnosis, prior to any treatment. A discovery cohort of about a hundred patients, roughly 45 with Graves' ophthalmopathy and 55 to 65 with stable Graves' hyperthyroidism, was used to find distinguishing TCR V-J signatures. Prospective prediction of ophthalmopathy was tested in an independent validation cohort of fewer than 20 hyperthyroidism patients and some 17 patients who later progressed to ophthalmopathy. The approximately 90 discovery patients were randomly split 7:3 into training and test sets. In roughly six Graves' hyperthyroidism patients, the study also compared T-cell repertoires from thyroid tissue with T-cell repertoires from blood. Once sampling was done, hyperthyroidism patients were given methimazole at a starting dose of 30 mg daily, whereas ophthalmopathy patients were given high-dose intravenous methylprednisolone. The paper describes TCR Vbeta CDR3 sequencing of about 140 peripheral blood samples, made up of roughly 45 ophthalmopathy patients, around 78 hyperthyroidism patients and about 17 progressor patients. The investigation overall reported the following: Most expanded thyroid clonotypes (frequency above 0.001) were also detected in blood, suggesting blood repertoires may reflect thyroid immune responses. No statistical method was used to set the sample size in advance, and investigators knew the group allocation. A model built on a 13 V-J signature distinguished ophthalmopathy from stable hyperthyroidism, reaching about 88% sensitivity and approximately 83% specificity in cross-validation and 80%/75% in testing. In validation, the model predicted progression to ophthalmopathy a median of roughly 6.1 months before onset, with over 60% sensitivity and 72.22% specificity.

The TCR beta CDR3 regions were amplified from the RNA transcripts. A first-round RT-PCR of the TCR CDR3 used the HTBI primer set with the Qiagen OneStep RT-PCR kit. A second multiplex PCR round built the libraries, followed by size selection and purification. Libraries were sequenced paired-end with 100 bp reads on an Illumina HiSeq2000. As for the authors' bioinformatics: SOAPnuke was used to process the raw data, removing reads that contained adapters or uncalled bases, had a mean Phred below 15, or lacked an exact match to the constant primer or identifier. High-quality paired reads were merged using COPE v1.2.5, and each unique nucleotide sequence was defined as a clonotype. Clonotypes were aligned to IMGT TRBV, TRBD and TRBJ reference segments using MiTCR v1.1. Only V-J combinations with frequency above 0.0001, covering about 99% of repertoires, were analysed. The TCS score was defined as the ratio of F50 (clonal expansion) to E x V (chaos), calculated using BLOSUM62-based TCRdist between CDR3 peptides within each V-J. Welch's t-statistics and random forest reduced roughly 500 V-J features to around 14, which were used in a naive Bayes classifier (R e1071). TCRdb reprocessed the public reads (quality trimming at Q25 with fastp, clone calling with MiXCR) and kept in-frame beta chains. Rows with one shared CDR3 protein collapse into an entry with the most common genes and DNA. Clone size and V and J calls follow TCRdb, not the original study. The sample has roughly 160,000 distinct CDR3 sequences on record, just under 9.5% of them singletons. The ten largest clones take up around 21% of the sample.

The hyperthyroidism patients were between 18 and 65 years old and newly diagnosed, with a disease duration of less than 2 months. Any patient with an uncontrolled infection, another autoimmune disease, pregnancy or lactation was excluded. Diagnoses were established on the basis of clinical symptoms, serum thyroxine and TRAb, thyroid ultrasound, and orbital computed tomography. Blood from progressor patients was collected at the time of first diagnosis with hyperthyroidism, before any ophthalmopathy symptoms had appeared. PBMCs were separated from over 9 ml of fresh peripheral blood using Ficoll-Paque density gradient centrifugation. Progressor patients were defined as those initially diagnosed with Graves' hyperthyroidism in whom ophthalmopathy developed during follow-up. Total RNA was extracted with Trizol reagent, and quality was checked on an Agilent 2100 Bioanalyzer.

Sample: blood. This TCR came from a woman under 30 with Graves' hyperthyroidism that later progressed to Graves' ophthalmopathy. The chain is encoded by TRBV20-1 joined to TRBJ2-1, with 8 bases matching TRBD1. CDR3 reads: CSASGARGLGVQFF. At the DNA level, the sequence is TGCAGTGCTAGTGGGGCCAGGGGGCTGGGTGTGCAGTTCTTC.